This paragraph reports one T cell receptor (beta chain). This sample was included in a study of blood T cell repertoires in COVID-19. Overall study context: Each recovered donor of Cohort 3 presented with two negative PCRs, clearance, or symptom resolution. There were acute and convalescent COVID-19 samples, and they came from the United States, Italy and Spain. T cells, B-cell-depleted T cells, or PBMCs provided the cDNA or gDNA that served as material.

Trimming stripped 3 bases from V and 0 bases from J, with 20 bases between. CDR3 length: 18 residues. Germline CDR1 and CDR2: LGHNT and FRNRAP. Sequencing used immunoSEQ multiplex PCR; TCRdb keeps in-frame clones, though not all of them. This sample has approximately 210,000 clones, with about nine tenths found just once. Specimen: PBMCs or T cells enriched from blood (not recorded which). The chain recombines TRBV12-5 with TRBJ1-1, with D possibly TRBD1 on 5 matching bases. The sequence was collected from a man aged 25 to 40 in a cohort exposed to, infected with or recovered from COVID-19 (not recorded which). CDR3 residues: CASGFIPPGAEMNTEAFF. CDR3 sequence (DNA): TGTGCTAGTGGTTTTATCCCCCCTGGGGCGGAGATGAACACTGAAGCTTTCTTT.